What follows is one T cell receptor beta chain and its context. Its antigen is as yet unknown. The record originates from a study of cytomegalovirus exposure and HLA in healthy donors. Overall study: Some 85 million unique TCRs, all from HLA-typed donors, were included in an early release of the data. Of the donors genotyped, several hundred in all, 75% to 90% fell in the Caucasian-associated ancestry cluster. Study-wide results and caveats: Researchers counted about 150 TCR beta chains as cytomegalovirus-associated. It was reportedly the case that the classifier diagnosed cytomegalovirus status with high specificity and sensitivity.

PCR used 60 Vbeta primers and 13 Jbeta primers. Assay: immunoSEQ multiplex PCR; the TCRdb copy retains only in-frame clones and omits some. The profile shows some 150,000 clones, approximately 78% of them singletons. V was pared by 4 bases and J by 3 bases, with 11 bases between. The CDR3 runs 14 residues. Germline V gene lookup returns CDR1 LGHNA and CDR2 YSLEER. Sequenced input: PBMCs. The clonotype originates from a woman in her thirties in good health and CMV-seropositive. The gene calls are TRBV4-3 and TRBJ2-3; D ambiguous. The CDR3 DNA sequence: TGCGCCAGCAGCCTACGAGCAGGTACAGATACGCAGTATTTT. Translating it yields CASSLRAGTDTQYF.